These 26 T cell receptor beta chains were all obtained from the same sample, sequenced in a study of early stage breast cancer tumors. Clones were read by immunoSEQ multiplex PCR, and TCRdb kept only the in-frame ones, dropping some. This sample has 25,000 to 35,000 clones, with 80% found just once. The sample comprised blood. The receptors were sampled from a person aged 60 to 70 with breast cancer.

V and J are TRBV7-2 and TRBJ2-1, with 11 bases identical to TRBD1. CDR1 and CDR2 from the germline V gene are SGHTA and FQGNSA. CDR3 length equals 16 residues. V shed 1 base and J 7 bases; nucleotides not matched to a gene: 6. The CDR3 protein is CASSLGGGTGGNEQFF. The CDR3 DNA reads TGTGCCAGCAGCTTAGGAGGGGGGACAGGGGGAAATGAGCAGTTCTTC. The full variable domain, with the rest looked up from reference TRBV7-2 and TRBJ2-1, is GAGVSQSPSNKVTEKGKDVELRCDPISGHTALYWYRQSLGQGLEFLIYFQGNSAPDKSGLPSDRFSAERTGGSVSTLTIQRTQQEDSAVYLCASSLGGGTGGNEQFFGPGTRLTVL.

The rearrangement links TRBV11-2 to TRBJ2-3, with 7 bases identical to TRBD2. The CDR3 length is 17 residues. V shed 3 bases, J shed 2 bases, and the junction held 11 bases outside the gene matches. Germline CDR1 reads SGHAT; CDR2 reads FQNNGV. The CDR3 here is CASSLGHSGVYTDTQYF. CDR3 DNA sequence: TGTGCCAGCAGCTTGGGGCACAGCGGGGTCTACACAGATACGCAGTATTTT.

This clone is labeled medium-sized (0.01 to 0.1%). The genes are TRBV27 and TRBJ2-5; 7 bases map to TRBD1. J gave up 8 bases and V 0 bases, and 0 bases lay outside the gene matches. Per germline, CDR1 MNHEY and CDR2 SMNVEV (reference sequence). The CDR3 extends over 12 amino acids. CDR3 residues: CASSLSGGTQYF. For the CDR3, the DNA is TGTGCCAGCAGTTTATCAGGGGGCACCCAGTACTTC.

This sequence joins TRBV18 and TRBJ2-1; D is unresolved. From germline, CDR1 is KGHSH and CDR2 LQKENI. CDR3 size: 15 residues. Trimming stripped 6 bases from V and 0 bases from J, with 12 bases between. Here the CDR3 DNA reads TGTGCCAGCTCTCCCTATCCGAGCTCCTACAATGAGCAGTTCTTC. Translation: CASSPYPSSYNEQFF.

The rearrangement links TRBV18 to TRBJ2-7; TRBD2 agrees at 8 bases. With 3 bases clipped from V and 6 bases from J, the junction kept 4 bases outside the gene matches. Germline CDR1 KGHSH, CDR2 LQKENI. The CDR3 is made up of 13 amino acids. The DNA of the CDR3 is TGTGCCAGCTCACCGGGCGCGGGGGGCGAGCAGTACTTC. It encodes CASSPGAGGEQYF.

J is TRBJ2-7 and V is TRBV2; TRBD2 agrees at 8 bases. The length of the CDR3 is 15 residues. Trimming at V came to 7 bases and at J to 5 bases, leaving 13 bases not matched to a gene. Germline assignment: CDR1 SNHLY and CDR2 FYNNEI. CDR3 nucleotides: TGTGCCAGCATGGCTAGCGGGCCTCCACCAAACGAGCAGTACTTC. This codes for CASMASGPPPNEQYF.

The CDR3 spells CATSRDLGATEAFF. CDR3 nucleotides: TGTGCCACCAGCAGAGATCTGGGGGCCACTGAAGCTTTCTTT. The chain is built from TRBV15 and TRBJ1-1, with D perhaps matching TRBD1 (6 bases). The CDR3 totals 14 residues. Germline V gene lookup returns CDR1 LNHNV and CDR2 YYDKDF (reference sequence). Trimming cost V 0 bases and J 4 bases, with 9 bases left between them.

This rearrangement joins TRBV16 to TRBJ1-5; TRBD1 matches at 10 bases. CDR3 length equals 16 residues. Germline V gives CDR1 KGHSY, CDR2 FQNENV. J lost 3 bases, V lost 6 bases, and 8 bases had no gene match. CDR3 coding DNA: TGTGCCAGCAGAGTTGGGGACAGGGGCGACAATCAGCCCCAGCATTTT. Translating it yields CASRVGDRGDNQPQHF.

The chain couples TRBV6-4 to TRBJ2-7, with 13 bases aligning to TRBD2. This CDR3 is built from 15 residues. V trimming: 0 bases; J trimming: 5 bases; junction bases outside the gene matches: 1. Germline assignment: CDR1 MRHNA and CDR2 SNTAGT. This chain's CDR3 is CASSDSGLAGDEQYF. The CDR3 nucleotides are TGTGCCAGCAGTGACTCTGGACTAGCGGGAGACGAGCAGTACTTC.

This clone was observed a single time. The rearrangement uses TRBV5-1 and TRBJ2-1, with D possibly being TRBD2 (7 bases). V lost 4 bases, J lost 9 bases, and 26 bases lay in between. The CDR3 contains 17 residues. Germline loops: CDR1 SGHRS, CDR2 YFSETQ. The CDR3 sequence: CASSQGPWGREGGEQFF. The CDR3 DNA follows: TGCGCCAGCAGCCAGGGGCCCTGGGGCAGGGAGGGAGGTGAGCAGTTCTTC.

The CDR3 sequence is CASSQQGTEKLFF. The CDR3 DNA follows: TGTGCCAGCAGCCAACAGGGGACGGAAAAACTGTTTTTT. The genes are TRBV4-2 and TRBJ1-4; D might be TRBD1 (6 bases). Trimming left V 2 bases short and J 8 bases short, with 9 bases between. The CDR3 length is 13 residues. The germline V gene has CDR1 LGHNA and CDR2 YNFKEQ.

The chain joins TRBV18 to TRBJ2-3; 9 bases fit TRBD2. The V gene end was trimmed by 2 bases and the J gene end by 0 bases; junction bases not matched to a gene: 6. CDR3 size: 17 residues. The V gene's germline CDR1 is KGHSH and CDR2 LQKENI. The CDR3 region has the DNA TGTGCCAGCTCACCATTCGAAGCGGGAGGTAGCACAGATACGCAGTATTTT. It yields the protein CASSPFEAGGSTDTQYF.

The chain couples TRBV13 to TRBJ2-7, with D perhaps TRBD2 (6 bases). V was shortened by 6 bases and J by 3 bases, with 15 bases between the two germline ends. CDR3 length: 14 amino acids. Germline V gene sequence: CDR1 PRHDT, CDR2 FYEKMQ (reference sequence). The CDR3 nucleotides are TGTGCCAGCAGTTTACCGGGGGTTTTCTACGAGCAGTACTTC. It yields the protein CASSLPGVFYEQYF.

This chain links TRBV5-1 with TRBJ2-2, with D possibly being TRBD2 (6 bases). With 7 bases removed from V and 4 bases from J, the gap between germline ends came to 14 bases. The germline V gene encodes CDR1 SGHRS and CDR2 YFSETQ. This CDR3 has 14 residues. The CDR3 is CASHSGPGTGELFF. The CDR3 bases are TGCGCCAGCCATAGCGGCCCCGGCACCGGGGAGCTGTTTTTT.

This clone was detected only a few times. This chain connects TRBV19 to TRBJ2-7; 11 positions match TRBD2. The ends lost 5 bases at V and 3 bases at J; junction bases unmatched: 0. Per the germline V gene, CDR1 is LNHDA and CDR2 is SQIVND (reference sequence). The CDR3 runs to 13 residues. The CDR3, as DNA: TGTGCCAGTAGTCTAGCGGGAGGCTACGAGCAGTACTTC. The encoded protein is CASSLAGGYEQYF.

This chain joins TRBV19 and TRBJ2-7; 7 nucleotides match TRBD1. V lost 4 bases and J lost 0; bases outside the gene matches: 9. The CDR3 totals 16 residues. Germline CDR1 LNHDA, CDR2 SQIVND (reference sequence). The CDR3 sequence is CASSKGGTAFSYEQYF. CDR3 DNA sequence: TGTGCCAGTAGTAAAGGGGGCACGGCGTTCTCCTACGAGCAGTACTTC.

This chain connects TRBV30 to TRBJ1-6, with D possibly TRBD1 on 5 matching bases. This CDR3 has 14 amino acids. From germline, CDR1 is GTSNPN and CDR2 SVGIG (reference sequence). V dropped 0 bases and J dropped 7 bases, with 10 bases sitting between them. CDR3 nucleotide sequence: TGTGCCTGGAGTGTACAGGTTGGGAATTCACCCCTCCACTTT. It encodes CAWSVQVGNSPLHF.

V is TRBV28 and J is TRBJ1-5, with D uncertain. CDR1 and CDR2 from the germline V gene are MDHEN and SYDVKM. The CDR3 contains 12 residues. V dropped 5 bases and J dropped 4 bases, with 6 bases sitting between them. CDR3 bases: TGTGCCAGCAGTACAGTTAATCAGCCCCAGCATTTT. Translated: CASSTVNQPQHF.

The CDR3 DNA is TGTGCCAGCAGCACATCCCGGGACTACCGTACCACCGGGGAGCTGTTTTTT. This encodes CASSTSRDYRTTGELFF. The chain employs TRBV28 and TRBJ2-2; 7 positions agree with TRBD2. V was clipped by 6 bases and J by 4 bases; unmatched bases: 14. Germline V gives CDR1 MDHEN, CDR2 SYDVKM. CDR3 length: 17 residues.

The chain combines TRBV5-4 with TRBJ2-5; D perhaps matches TRBD2 (5 bases). Germline V gene data show CDR1 as SGHNT and CDR2 as YYREEE (reference sequence). V was trimmed by 3 bases and J by 2 bases, leaving 11 bases between them. This CDR3 has 14 residues. The CDR3 is CASSWITSQETQYF. CDR3 DNA: TGTGCCAGCAGCTGGATAACTAGTCAAGAGACCCAGTACTTC.

In this sample, this clone turned up once. The chain uses TRBV6-6 and TRBJ2-7; 11 bases line up with TRBD2. This CDR3 has 16 residues. The junction had 8 bases not matched to a gene; V was cut back by 6 bases and J by 1 base. From germline, CDR1 is MNHNY and CDR2 SVGAGI (reference sequence). CDR3 residues: CASSLAGTSGSYEQYF. The CDR3 coding sequence is TGTGCCAGCAGCCTAGCCGGGACTAGCGGATCCTACGAGCAGTACTTC.

The chain employs TRBV27 and TRBJ2-5; TRBD2 might be the D (6 bases). The germline V gene encodes CDR1 MNHEY and CDR2 SMNVEV (reference sequence). CDR3 length: 15 residues. V lost 4 bases, J lost 5 bases, and 17 bases lay in between. The CDR3 here is CASSSQGGAWETQYF. The CDR3 DNA sequence: TGTGCCAGCAGTTCCCAAGGCGGGGCATGGGAGACCCAGTACTTC.

This chain links TRBV9 with TRBJ2-5; TRBD2 aligns across 9 bases. The CDR3 has 15 amino acids. Per the germline V gene, CDR1 is SGDLS and CDR2 is YYNGEE. V dropped 0 bases and J dropped 4; count of bases not matched to a gene: 4. CDR3 coding DNA: TGTGCCAGCAGCGTAGTTAGCGGGAGAGGAGAGACCCAGTACTTC. This encodes CASSVVSGRGETQYF.

The J gene is TRBJ2-2, the V gene TRBV5-1; no firm D call. Trimming stripped 2 bases from V and 6 bases from J, with 11 bases between. The CDR3 loop spans 14 amino acids. Germline values: CDR1 SGHRS, CDR2 YFSETQ. The CDR3 DNA follows: TGCGCCAGCAGCTTTGCTAGAACGCCCGGGGAGCTGTTTTTT. Encoded protein: CASSFARTPGELFF.

J is TRBJ2-7 and V is TRBV10-1; unclear D gene. This CDR3 comprises 12 residues. V was clipped by 3 bases and J by 2 bases, with 5 bases between them. The germline CDR1 and CDR2 sequences are WNHNN and SYGVQD (reference sequence). The DNA of the CDR3 is TGCGCCAGCAGTGACGGAGCCTACGAGCAGTACTTC. Translating it yields CASSDGAYEQYF.

The J gene is TRBJ2-1, the V gene TRBV6-6, with 8 bases that match TRBD2. The CDR3 sequence is 14 residues long. Germline lookup yields CDR1 MNHNY and CDR2 SVGAGI (reference sequence). Trimming cost V 0 bases and J 6 bases; bases outside gene matches: 1. The CDR3 DNA follows: TGTGCCAGCAGTTACTCGGCGGGGGGCAATGAGCAGTTCTTC. The encoded protein is CASSYSAGGNEQFF.